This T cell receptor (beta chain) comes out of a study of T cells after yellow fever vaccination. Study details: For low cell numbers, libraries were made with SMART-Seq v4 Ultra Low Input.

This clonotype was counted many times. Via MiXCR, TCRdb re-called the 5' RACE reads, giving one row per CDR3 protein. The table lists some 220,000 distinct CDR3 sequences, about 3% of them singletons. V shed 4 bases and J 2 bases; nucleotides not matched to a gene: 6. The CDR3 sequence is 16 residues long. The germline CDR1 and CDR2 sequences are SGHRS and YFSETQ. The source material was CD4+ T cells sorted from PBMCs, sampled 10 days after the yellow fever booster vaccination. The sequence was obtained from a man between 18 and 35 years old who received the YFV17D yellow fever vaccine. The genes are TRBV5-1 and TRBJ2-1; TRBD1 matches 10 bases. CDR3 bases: TGCGCCAGCAGCCAACCGGGACAGGGGCCCTACAATGAGCAGTTCTTC. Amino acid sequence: CASSQPGQGPYNEQFF.